The 7 T cell receptor beta chains listed next were all sequenced from one sample in a study of cytomegalovirus exposure and HLA in healthy donors. The PCR made use of 60 Vbeta and 13 Jbeta primers. Clones were read by immunoSEQ multiplex PCR, and TCRdb kept only the in-frame ones, dropping some. The sample carries 70,000 to 90,000 clones, more than 75% recorded once. Sample: PBMCs. The origin of the receptors is a male donor in good health and CMV-seropositive.

This clone was detected only once. The V and J genes are TRBV19 and TRBJ2-1; 10 nucleotides align to TRBD2. The ends lost 6 bases at V and 6 bases at J; junction bases unmatched: 8. The CDR3 contains 15 residues. Germline CDR1 LNHDA, CDR2 SQIVND (reference sequence). The chain's CDR3 is CASSLLAGGFNEQFF. The CDR3 nucleotides read TGTGCCAGTAGCCTATTAGCGGGAGGCTTCAATGAGCAGTTCTTC.

The gene calls are TRBV28 and TRBJ2-7; TRBD2 aligns across 7 bases. The CDR3 sequence is 16 residues long. The germline CDR1 and CDR2 sequences are MDHEN and SYDVKM. J gave up 2 bases and V 8 bases, and 15 bases lay outside the gene matches. The CDR3 DNA sequence: TGTGCCAGCCGAAATACTATTGGCGGGGGTACCTACGAGCAGTACTTC. This translates into CASRNTIGGGTYEQYF. Using reference TRBV28 and TRBJ2-7 for the parts outside the CDR3, the full variable domain is DVKVTQSSRYLVKRTGEKVFLECVQDMDHENMFWYRQDPGLGLRLIYFSYDVKMKEKGDIPEGYSVSREKKERFSLILESASTNQTSMYLCASRNTIGGGTYEQYFGPGTRLTVT.

This rearrangement joins TRBV6-5 to TRBJ1-2; 7 nucleotides line up with TRBD1. The CDR3 has 13 residues. The germline V gene encodes CDR1 MNHEY and CDR2 SVGAGI. V lost 6 bases, J lost 4 bases, and 5 bases stayed unmatched. As DNA, the CDR3 is TGTGCCAGCAGGGACGGACAGGCCTATGGCTACACCTTC. It encodes CASRDGQAYGYTF.

This chain uses TRBV9 with TRBJ2-5; 9 bases align to TRBD2. The CDR3 is 15 residues long. The germline gives CDR1 SGDLS, CDR2 YYNGEE. With 4 bases clipped from V and 5 bases from J, the junction kept 9 bases outside the gene matches. DNA for the CDR3: TGTGCCAGCAGCCCCCCGCGGGGGGGCCGCGAGACCCAGTACTTC. Its protein product is CASSPPRGGRETQYF.

A few counts support this clone. The rearrangement joins TRBV5-4 to TRBJ1-2; 8 nucleotides match TRBD1. With 7 bases clipped from V and 7 bases from J, the junction kept 12 bases outside the gene matches. CDR3 length: 14 residues. The germline V gene has CDR1 SGHNT and CDR2 YYREEE (reference sequence). In DNA, the CDR3 is TGTGCCAGCGCTTATGACAGGGGAGGGTCTGGCTACACCTTC. Amino acids: CASAYDRGGSGYTF.

This clone was picked up one time. The chain combines TRBV7-9 with TRBJ2-3; 7 nucleotides agree with TRBD2. The CDR3 is made up of 15 amino acids. After removal of 1 base from V and 5 bases from J, the junction contained 6 bases not matched to a gene. Germline V gene data show CDR1 as SEHNR and CDR2 as FQNEAQ (reference sequence). In DNA, the CDR3 is TGTGCCAGCAGCTTAGTATCGGGGGGAAAAGATACGCAGTATTTT. It codes for CASSLVSGGKDTQYF.

This clone has more than one count but fewer than ten. The chain combines TRBV27 with TRBJ2-1; 9 positions match TRBD2. The germline V gene encodes CDR1 MNHEY and CDR2 SMNVEV (reference sequence). V was clipped by 5 bases and J by 8 bases; unmatched bases: 10. The CDR3 extends over 15 amino acids. CDR3 sequence reads: CASSVLAGSMDEQFF. CDR3 in DNA: TGTGCCAGCAGTGTCCTAGCGGGGAGTATGGATGAGCAGTTCTTC.